This T cell receptor beta chain was observed in a study of blood T cells in healthy people across ages. The CDR3 covers 14 residues. For the second PCR, which ran for 7 to 11 cycles, a sample-barcoded 5' primer and a J-beta primer mix were used. TCRdb independently ran MiXCR on the 5' RACE reads; one entry per CDR3 protein. The sample lists around 1,900,000 distinct CDR3 sequences, about 39% occurring once. This receptor was obtained from a human donor in good health. What was sequenced was blood. This chain connects TRBV21-1 to TRBJ2-7; the table's D gene call, TRBD1, was not cross checked with the DNA. TRBV21-1 is designated a pseudogene. CDR3 in DNA: TGTGCCAGCAGCAAATTCTACAGGGTTCACGAGCAGTACTTC. This gives the protein CASSKFYRVHEQYF.